These 3 T cell receptor beta chains were all obtained from the same sample, sequenced in a study of T-cell reconstitution after alpha-beta-depleted transplantation in children. Construction of the TCRbeta library involved unique molecular identifiers. TCRdb re-derived calls from the PCR reads in MiXCR, one entry per CDR3 protein. The table lists 250,000 to 400,000 distinct CDR3 sequences, over 20% of them singletons. Specimen: PBMCs, mostly from graft donor cells, collected 180 days after TCRalphabeta/CD19-depleted stem cell transplant. Receptors were obtained from a male patient aged 10 to 17 who had a stem cell transplant for acute lymphoblastic leukemia, so the T cells may come from the graft donor.

The chain combines TRBV10-3 with TRBJ2-7; TRBD2 aligns across 15 bases. CDR3 length: 19 amino acids. The V gene's germline CDR1 is ENHRY and CDR2 SYGVKD. The J segment lost 0 bases and the V segment lost 4 bases, leaving 10 bases of the junction unmatched. The CDR3 DNA reads TGTGCCATCAGTGCCCCGGGACTAGCGGGAGGAATGGCCTCCTACGAGCAGTACTTC. Its translation: CAISAPGLAGGMASYEQYF.

A few counts support this clonotype. The V and J genes are TRBV12-3 or TRBV12-4 and TRBJ1-5, with a possible D match to TRBD1 (6 bases). This CDR3 region has 15 residues. V lost 5 bases and J 6 bases, leaving 17 bases between the germline ends. CDR3 protein: CASSSGQPNVQPQHF. The CDR3 DNA reads as TGTGCCAGCAGTAGCGGACAGCCGAACGTTCAGCCCCAGCATTTT.

This clonotype was counted only a few times. In nucleotides, the CDR3 is TGTGCCAGCAGCGTGACTAGCGATGAGCAGTTCTTC. It yields the protein CASSVTSDEQFF. The chain combines TRBV5-4 with TRBJ2-1; 8 bases agree with TRBD2. Per the germline V gene, CDR1 is SGHNT and CDR2 is YYREEE (reference sequence). This CDR3 is 12 amino acids long. V lost 4 bases to trimming and J lost 8 bases; unmatched junction nucleotides: 2.